Each of the 13 T cell receptor beta chains below was sequenced from the same sample in a study of T cells in Graves' hyperthyroidism and ophthalmopathy (dated by TCRdb to between 2019 and 2020). Library method: multiplex PCR. TCRdb shows the sequencer as Illumina HiSeq 2000. Amplification of TCR beta CDR3 regions was carried out from RNA transcripts. A first-round RT-PCR of the TCR CDR3 used the HTBI primer set with the Qiagen OneStep RT-PCR kit. Using fastp trimming at Q25 and MiXCR clonotype assembly, TCRdb reanalyzed the public sequencing data and kept in-frame beta chains. Entries that share a CDR3 protein sequence are merged under the most common genes and DNA. The sample has a few hundred thousand distinct CDR3 sequences on record, about 14% of them singletons. The ten largest make up 13% of the sample. What was sequenced was blood. All receptors come from a middle-aged woman with Graves' hyperthyroidism that later progressed to Graves' ophthalmopathy.

This clonotype was seen at least ten times. This sequence joins TRBV2 and TRBJ2-3; 8 bases agree with TRBD1. The V segment lost 1 base and the J segment 3 bases; nucleotides outside the gene matches: 3. CDR3 length: 15 amino acids. Germline CDR1 reads SNHLY; CDR2 reads FYNNEI. In nucleotides, the CDR3 is TGTGCCAGCAGTGAAGGGACAGGGACGACAGATACGCAGTATTTT. Protein: CASSEGTGTTDTQYF.

This clonotype was recorded many times. J is TRBJ1-4 and V is TRBV9; maybe TRBD1 (5 bases). V gave up 4 bases and J gave up 5 bases, with 15 bases separating them. The CDR3 totals 15 residues. The germline CDR1 and CDR2 sequences are SGDLS and YYNGEE. The CDR3 nucleotides are TGTGCCAGCAGCCCTAGAGGAGGGGCCAATGAAAAACTGTTTTTT. It yields the protein CASSPRGGANEKLFF.

This clonotype was picked up many times. V usage is TRBV18 and J usage is TRBJ2-3, with TRBD1 matching over 7 bases. This CDR3 has 18 residues. Germline CDR1 is KGHSH and CDR2 is LQKENI. V shed 3 bases and J 0 bases; nucleotides not matched to a gene: 12. CDR3 in amino acids: CASSPSRGSSTSTDTQYF. DNA of the CDR3: TGTGCCAGCTCACCTTCCAGGGGGTCCTCAACTAGCACAGATACGCAGTATTTT. The full variable domain, rest sourced from reference TRBV18 and TRBJ2-3, is NAGVMQNPRHLVRRRGQEARLRCSPMKGHSHVYWYRQLPEEGLKFMVYLQKENIIDESGMPKERFSAEFPKEGPSILRIQQVVRGDSAAYFCASSPSRGSSTSTDTQYFGPGTRLTVL.

This clonotype occurred many times. J is TRBJ1-3 and V is TRBV12-3 or TRBV12-4, with TRBD1 matching over 8 bases. CDR3 length: 15 residues. Trimming removed 2 bases from V and 2 bases from J; junction bases left unmatched: 2. In nucleotides, the CDR3 is TGTGCCAGCAGTTTACAACAGGGGGCTGGAAACACCATATATTTT. Amino acid sequence: CASSLQQGAGNTIYF.

The sample holds many counts of this clonotype. The J gene is TRBJ2-2, the V gene TRBV30, with 13 bases lining up with TRBD2. CDR1 is GTSNPN and CDR2 is SVGIG in the germline V gene (reference sequence). The length of the CDR3 is 17 residues. With 0 bases clipped from V and 7 bases from J, the junction kept 8 bases outside the gene matches. This chain's CDR3 is CAWSVPGLAGLDGELFF. The DNA of the CDR3 is TGTGCCTGGAGTGTACCGGGACTAGCGGGACTTGACGGGGAGCTGTTTTTT. Full variable domain (missing parts from reference TRBV30 and TRBJ2-2): SQTIHQWPATLVQPVGSPLSLECTVEGTSNPNLYWYRQAAGRGLQLLFYSVGIGQISSEVPQNLSASRPQDRQFILSSKKLLLSDSGFYLCAWSVPGLAGLDGELFFGEGSRLTVL.

The chain couples TRBV20-1 to TRBJ1-5; D not resolved. This CDR3 has 15 amino acids. Germline CDR1 DFQATT, CDR2 SNEGSKA (reference sequence). The germline V and J ends were trimmed by 3 bases and 3 bases, with 15 bases remaining between them. The CDR3, as DNA: TGCAGTGCTAGGTCCTACTGGGGTCCCAATCAGCCCCAGCATTTT. Protein product: CSARSYWGPNQPQHF.

This clonotype has a count of ten or more. The rearrangement links TRBV19 to TRBJ1-1; maybe TRBD1 (5 bases). The CDR3 is made up of 14 amino acids. In germline, CDR1 is LNHDA, CDR2 SQIVND (reference sequence). Trimming shortened V by 4 bases and J by 7 bases, and 16 bases separated the two germline ends. The DNA of the CDR3 is TGTGCCAGTAGTACCGGGGGGGGTCGAGATGAAGCTTTCTTT. This gives the protein CASSTGGGRDEAFF.

This clonotype was seen at least ten times. V usage is TRBV7-3 and J usage is TRBJ2-5, with 10 bases that match TRBD2. The CDR3 contains 14 residues. V gave up 1 base and J gave up 11 bases; unmatched junction bases: 7. Germline loops: CDR1 SGHTA, CDR2 FQGTGA. Here the CDR3 reads CASSLNPAGGPQYF. The CDR3, as DNA: TGTGCCAGCAGCTTAAATCCAGCGGGAGGGCCTCAGTACTTC. Variable domain in full (rest from reference TRBV7-3 and TRBJ2-5): GAGVSQTPSNKVTEKGKYVELRCDPISGHTALYWYRQSLGQGPEFLIYFQGTGAADDSGLPNDRFFAVRPEGSVSTLKIQRTERGDSAVYLCASSLNPAGGPQYFGPGTRLLVL.

In this sample, this clonotype turned up a few times. V usage is TRBV19 and J usage is TRBJ1-5; D unclear. The CDR3 contains 12 residues. V lost 3 bases and J 8 bases, leaving 8 bases between the germline ends. Germline V gene lookup returns CDR1 LNHDA and CDR2 SQIVND (reference sequence). The CDR3 protein is CASSMFGKPQHF. CDR3 DNA sequence: TGTGCCAGTAGTATGTTTGGGAAGCCCCAGCATTTT.

The gene calls are TRBV5-6 and TRBJ2-1; TRBD2 matches at 7 bases. Looked up from germline, CDR1 is SGHDT and CDR2 is YYEEEE. CDR3 length: 15 amino acids. J gave up 2 bases and V 1 base, and 3 bases lay outside the gene matches. CDR3 sequence reads: CASSLWLAAYNEQFF. The CDR3 region has the DNA TGTGCCAGCAGCTTGTGGCTAGCGGCCTACAATGAGCAGTTCTTC.

As to this clonotype: An end of the junction differs from the germline gene, which may be a read error. The J gene is TRBJ2-1, the V gene TRBV14, with TRBD2 identical over 7 bases. Germline CDR1 is SGHDN and CDR2 is FVKESK. The CDR3 spans 16 residues. The CDR3 region is CVSSLIGGWAYNEQFF. The CDR3, as DNA: TGTGTCAGCAGCCTGATCGGGGGGTGGGCCTACAATGAGCAGTTCTTC.

This clonotype was counted many times. This chain links TRBV20-1 with TRBJ2-1; a possible D gene is TRBD2 (6 bases). Germline V gene data show CDR1 as DFQATT and CDR2 as SNEGSKA (reference sequence). V was pared by 6 bases and J by 6 bases, with 12 bases between. This CDR3 comprises 12 residues. The CDR3 protein is CSAAGQSNEQFF. Here the CDR3 DNA reads TGCAGTGCGGCGGGGCAATCCAATGAGCAGTTCTTC.

This clonotype was seen ten or more times. The CDR3, as DNA: TGTGCCAGCAGTTTATCACCCCCAGGTGGGGCCAACGTCCTGACTTTC. Its translation is CASSLSPPGGANVLTF. The chain combines TRBV28 with TRBJ2-6; unclear D gene. V gave up 1 base and J gave up 3 bases, with 10 bases separating them. This CDR3 has 16 amino acids. The germline gives CDR1 MDHEN, CDR2 SYDVKM.